This TCR beta chain comes out of a study of T cells expressing NK-cell markers. General study points: For about 6 donors, the dominant NKG2C+ clonotypes made up about 1.0-8% of their CD8+ T cells.

About this clonotype: Its target is not known.

CDR3 size: 18 residues. Germline assignment: CDR1 SGHVS and CDR2 FQNEAQ. Reanalyzing the 5' RACE reads, TCRdb keeps one entry per CDR3 protein, without DNA. The clone table shows roughly 420,000 distinct CDR3 sequences, with the ten largest holding 6% to 9.5%. The receptor comes from a woman between 18 and 70 years old in good health. The chain is built from TRBV7-8 and TRBJ1-1; with no DNA, the TCRdb D assignment of TRBD1 cannot be verified. The sample consisted of blood T cells: a sorted CD56 or NKG2C T cell subset, CD4+ or CD8+ T cells, or bulk PBMC T cells (not recorded which). CDR3 protein: CASSPDSLDVLTNTEAFF.